This TCR beta chain was observed in a study of early T cells in non-severe SARS-CoV-2 infection. The overall study: Chains were not paired, and sequencing was done on bulk RNA from unsorted whole blood.

This clonotype was found many times. Unique molecular identifiers tagged individual cDNA molecules. TCRdb reprocessed the 5' RACE reads via MiXCR and lists one record per CDR3 protein. This table has more than 45,000 distinct CDR3 sequences, around 12% appearing once. The CDR3 is made up of 17 amino acids. CDR1 is MNHEY, CDR2 SVGAGI, per germline. Trimming cost V 2 bases and J 7 bases; bases outside gene matches: 7. This chain joins TRBV6-5 and TRBJ2-1, with 14 positions matching TRBD2. Material for sequencing was whole blood. The origin of this receptor is an adult who was a healthcare worker with PCR-confirmed SARS-CoV-2 infection or an uninfected control (not recorded which). The CDR3 DNA reads as TGTGCCAGCAGTTACCCGACTAGCGGGAGGGTAAAGAATGAGCAGTTCTTC. This sequence encodes CASSYPTSGRVKNEQFF.